These 4 T cell receptor beta chains originate from one sample sequenced in a study of T-cell reconstitution after alpha-beta-depleted transplantation in children. The authors prepared the TCRbeta library with unique molecular identifiers. Using its own MiXCR run on the PCR reads, TCRdb lists one record per CDR3 protein. This table holds around 300,000 distinct CDR3 sequences, 11% found once. The source material was peripheral blood, sampled 180 days after TCRalphabeta/CD19-depleted stem cell transplant. These receptors all stem from a male patient between 2 and 10 years old who had a stem cell transplant for chronic granulomatous disease, so the T cells may come from the graft donor.

This clonotype was seen at least ten times. The genes are TRBV11-2 and TRBJ2-3, with 7 bases that match TRBD2. The V gene end was trimmed by 1 base and the J gene end by 0 bases; junction bases not matched to a gene: 4. CDR1 is SGHAT, CDR2 FQNNGV, per germline. The CDR3 is 16 amino acids. The CDR3 region is CASSLVSGQSTDTQYF. DNA of the CDR3: TGTGCCAGCAGCTTAGTTAGCGGGCAAAGCACAGATACGCAGTATTTT.

This clonotype was picked up many times. This chain uses TRBV12-3 or TRBV12-4 with TRBJ2-7; the match to TRBD1 covers 9 bases. The CDR3 is 15 amino acids. Losses at the gene ends were 6 bases for V and 0 bases for J; bases not matched to a gene: 6. The CDR3 sequence is CASSPDRGASYEQYF. The CDR3 DNA is TGTGCCAGCAGCCCGGACAGGGGTGCCTCCTACGAGCAGTACTTC.

To note about this clonotype: A much bigger clone sits one base away, suggesting this may be a read error. This chain joins TRBV7-2 and TRBJ2-1; D not certain. The germline V and J ends were trimmed by 5 bases and 2 bases, with 13 bases remaining between them. Germline V gives CDR1 SGHTA, CDR2 FQGNSA. There are 15 residues in the CDR3. The CDR3: CASSVNGYTYNEQFF. CDR3 nucleotides: TGTGCCAGCAGCGTAAACGGGTATACCTACAATGAGCAGTTCTTC.

The CDR3, as DNA: TGTGCCACCAGCGGGAGAGCCGGGGAGCTGTTTTTT. Amino acid sequence: CATSGRAGELFF. The chain uses TRBV15 and TRBJ2-2; a possible D gene is TRBD2 (5 bases). The ends were cut back, 5 bases at V and 6 bases at J, with 7 bases in the middle. This CDR3 has 12 amino acids. The germline gives CDR1 LNHNV, CDR2 YYDKDF (reference sequence).